This T cell receptor (beta chain) was sequenced for a study of chemoradiotherapy in HPV16-positive cancers (dated by TCRdb to between 2021 and 2024). Notes on the research overall: Candidate HPV-specific T-cell clones and common TCR motifs were defined through functional T-cell assays on cells from a couple of HPV16-positive patients. Whether T-cell immunity against the HPV oncoproteins E6 and E7 changes during chemoradiotherapy and whether survival is affected by this immunity were examined in the study. TCR repertoires from roughly 87 patients with HPV-related cancers were then used to track the candidate HPV-specific TCRs and motifs.

Findings and caveats that apply to the study as a whole: In HPV16-positive patients, expansion of HPV-responsive T cells during chemoradiotherapy was found to be associated with improved recurrence-free survival. Expansion of candidate HPV-specific clones and E7-related TCR motifs was observed in the tumor microenvironment during treatment, whereas no such expansion was observed for non-HPV-specific T cells. The functional definition of HPV-specific T cells came from only a couple of HPV16-positive patients, and the survival association was reported for HPV16-positive patients.

Library generation was performed with the immunoSEQ multiplex PCR assay. TCRdb limited this immuneACCESS table to in-frame rearrangements with V and J called. A share of clones is missing; checked studies link under half to unresolved V genes, and the rest is unexplained. Counted in this sample were around 30,000 clones; about 92% of them appeared once. The leading ten clones occupy roughly 3.9% of the sample. On this clone itself: What antigen it recognizes has not been identified. The input lacks base qualities; no much larger clone sits a single base away.

Repertoires were sampled repeatedly over the course of chemoradiotherapy so that clonal expansion in the tumor microenvironment could be followed. Based on the germline V gene, the CDR1 and CDR2 sequences are SGDLS and YYNGEE. V lost 1 base and J lost 6 bases; the stretch between them is 14 bases long. Its CDR3 holds 15 amino acids, cysteine through phenylalanine. Only the CDR3 DNA is retained, 45 bases long and in frame from the first base. Material: blood, obtained from a patient who underwent chemoradiotherapy. The sequence derives from a human donor with HPV-associated anogenital cancer. Recombination connected TRBV9 to TRBJ2-1, with the D gene tentatively TRBD1 or TRBD2, based on 6 matching bases in each. The base sequence is TGTGCCAGCAGCGTAAGGGGGGCGAGCTTCAATGAGCAGTTCTTC. Its protein product is CASSVRGASFNEQFF.